A selection of T cell receptor beta chains follows, all from one sample in a study of T cell changes during pregnancy in multiple sclerosis. Using immunoSEQ multiplex PCR, the repertoire was profiled, and TCRdb retains in-frame clones only, with some absent. The sample holds tens of thousands of clones, approximately 90% seen once. Here the sequenced sample was peripheral blood, taken in the first trimester of pregnancy. These receptors came from a female donor in good health, enrolled as a control in a pregnancy study. CDR3s include the opening cysteine and the closing phenylalanine or tryptophan. A D gene is named only where the DNA matches it firmly. Size is stated for part of the rows, as once, few or many counts, or as a class when the clone is expanded.

V gene	J gene	D gene	clone size	CDR3 protein	CDR3 DNA
TRBV6-1	TRBJ1-1	.	.	CASSRSGFETEAFF	TGTGCCAGCAGCCGAAGCGGATTTGAGACTGAAGCTTTCTTT
TRBV6-5	TRBJ2-1	TRBD2	few	CASAPGLAGNEQFF	TGTGCCAGCGCGCCGGGACTAGCGGGCAATGAGCAGTTCTTC
TRBV5-4	TRBJ2-7	TRBD2	.	CASSSGTSPEQYF	TGTGCCAGCAGTTCCGGGACTAGCCCCGAGCAGTACTTC
TRBV29-1	TRBJ1-2	TRBD1	.	CSVGGGQGFALDGYTF	TGCAGCGTTGGGGGGGGACAGGGTTTCGCTCTCGACGGCTACACCTTC
TRBV5-6	TRBJ2-7	.	.	CASSRAGPYEQYF	TGTGCCAGCAGTCGGGCGGGCCCCTACGAGCAGTACTTC
TRBV10-2	TRBJ2-1	.	.	CATQGIGGYGEQFF	TGCGCCACGCAGGGGATAGGGGGTTACGGTGAGCAGTTCTTC
TRBV10-3	TRBJ2-1	.	.	CAIEGGEGTSYNEQFF	TGTGCCATCGAGGGGGGGGAGGGGACCTCCTACAATGAGCAGTTCTTC
TRBV10-3	TRBJ2-7	TRBD2	.	CAIMGGEPYEQYF	TGTGCCATCATGGGGGGGGAGCCCTACGAGCAGTACTTC
TRBV27	TRBJ2-6	.	.	CASSPLAPGANVLTF	TGTGCCAGCAGTCCTCTAGCGCCTGGGGCCAACGTCCTGACTTTC
TRBV5-4	TRBJ2-7	TRBD1	.	CASSPDRGYEQYF	TGTGCCAGCAGCCCGGACAGGGGCTACGAGCAGTACTTC
TRBV10-3	TRBJ2-3	TRBD1	.	CAISVGTGGEDTQYF	TGTGCCATCAGTGTAGGGACAGGGGGCGAAGATACGCAGTATTTT
TRBV6-1	TRBJ2-5	TRBD1	.	CASRLTGAGETQYF	TGTGCCAGCCGCCTGACAGGGGCAGGAGAGACCCAGTACTTC
TRBV30	TRBJ2-7	TRBD2	.	CAWSALLAGVYEQYF	TGTGCCTGGAGCGCCCTACTAGCGGGGGTTTACGAGCAGTACTTC
TRBV6-5	TRBJ1-3	.	.	CASSFRSTSGNTIYF	TGTGCCAGCAGTTTCCGGTCTACCTCTGGAAACACCATATATTTT
TRBV7-7	TRBJ2-1	.	once	CASSSAGPLGEQFF	TGTGCTAGCAGCTCGGCGGGGCCTTTGGGCGAGCAGTTCTTC
TRBV2	TRBJ1-5	.	.	CASSVSDSGSGGQPQHF	TGTGCCAGCAGTGTATCCGACTCGGGTTCTGGGGGGCAGCCCCAGCATTTT
TRBV5-4	TRBJ1-1	.	.	CASSLRSEGNTEAFF	TGTGCCAGCAGTCTCCGGTCGGAGGGGAACACTGAAGCTTTCTTT
TRBV5-4	TRBJ2-7	.	.	CASSLGGDEQYF	TGTGCCAGCAGCTTGGGGGGCGACGAGCAGTACTTC
TRBV28	TRBJ1-4	.	.	CASRPVWAEKEKLFF	TGTGCCAGCAGACCAGTCTGGGCCGAGAAAGAAAAACTGTTTTTT
TRBV28	TRBJ2-7	.	.	CASEYGGSSGEQYF	TGTGCCAGCGAATATGGCGGGTCATCGGGAGAGCAGTACTTC
TRBV6-4	TRBJ1-6	TRBD1	.	CASSEGQGSSPLHF	TGTGCCAGCAGTGAGGGACAGGGGAGTTCACCCCTCCACTTT
TRBV30	TRBJ1-1	TRBD1	.	CAWRGQEWTEAFF	TGTGCCTGGAGGGGACAGGAGTGGACTGAAGCTTTCTTT
TRBV7-9	TRBJ2-5	.	.	CASSTNLQETQYF	TGTGCCAGCAGTACTAATCTCCAAGAGACCCAGTACTTC
TRBV5-1	TRBJ2-1	TRBD1	.	CASSSRQGRGNEQFF	TGCGCCAGCAGCTCACGACAGGGAAGAGGCAATGAGCAGTTCTTC
TRBV27	TRBJ1-1	TRBD1	.	CASSFRMDRGQTEAFF	TGTGCCAGCAGTTTCCGAATGGACAGGGGGCAGACTGAAGCTTTCTTT
TRBV29-1	TRBJ2-1	TRBD2	.	CSGLSGTSSYNEQFF	TGCAGCGGTTTAAGCGGGACCAGCTCCTACAATGAGCAGTTCTTC
TRBV7-8	TRBJ1-4	.	.	CASSPRRPGRGGEKLFF	TGTGCCAGCAGCCCAAGGCGCCCAGGGAGGGGTGGTGAAAAACTGTTTTTT
TRBV7-2	TRBJ2-7	.	.	CASSGGLRSYEQYF	TGTGCCAGCAGCGGGGGACTCCGCTCCTACGAGCAGTACTTC
TRBV7-8	TRBJ1-2	.	few	CASSSLDTGSGYTF	TGTGCCAGCAGTTCCCTCGATACAGGGTCGGGCTACACCTTC
TRBV19	TRBJ2-3	TRBD2	.	CASTAGAYNTDTQYF	TGTGCCAGTACAGCGGGGGCCTATAACACAGATACGCAGTATTTT
TRBV2	TRBJ2-1	.	.	CASSGESYNEQFF	TGTGCCAGCTCAGGGGAATCCTACAATGAGCAGTTCTTC
TRBV6-6	TRBJ2-3	TRBD2	.	CASTPFSGGAATQYF	TGTGCCAGCACCCCCTTTAGCGGGGGGGCAGCTACGCAGTATTTT
TRBV6-6	TRBJ1-4	.	.	CASSYGGATNEKLFF	TGTGCCAGCAGTTACGGCGGTGCAACTAATGAAAAACTGTTTTTT
TRBV6-1	TRBJ2-7	.	once	CASSEGGRYEQYF	TGTGCCAGCAGTGAAGGGGGGCGGTACGAGCAGTACTTC
TRBV14	TRBJ2-1	.	.	CASSLGQPHYNEQFF	TGTGCCAGCAGCCTGGGACAACCACATTACAATGAGCAGTTCTTC
TRBV29-1	TRBJ2-2	.	.	CSVEMRGGRTGELFF	TGCAGCGTTGAAATGAGGGGGGGGAGAACCGGGGAGCTGTTTTTT
TRBV7-9	TRBJ1-1	.	few	CASSFGQLNTEAFF	TGTGCCAGCAGCTTCGGACAGTTGAACACTGAAGCTTTCTTT
TRBV5-4	TRBJ2-7	.	.	CASSLGGAGPSYEQYF	TGTGCCAGCAGCTTGGGTGGGGCGGGACCCTCCTACGAGCAGTACTTC
TRBV6-1	TRBJ2-7	.	.	CASSVSTSTYEQYF	TGTGCCAGCAGTGTTTCCACTAGTACCTACGAGCAGTACTTC
TRBV7-2	TRBJ2-1	TRBD2	.	CASSPGRLAGENEQFF	TGTGCCAGCAGCCCAGGGAGGCTAGCGGGAGAGAATGAGCAGTTCTTC
TRBV27	TRBJ2-3	TRBD1	.	CASSAPGQGARTDTQYF	TGTGCCAGCAGTGCCCCGGGACAGGGGGCCCGCACAGATACGCAGTATTTT